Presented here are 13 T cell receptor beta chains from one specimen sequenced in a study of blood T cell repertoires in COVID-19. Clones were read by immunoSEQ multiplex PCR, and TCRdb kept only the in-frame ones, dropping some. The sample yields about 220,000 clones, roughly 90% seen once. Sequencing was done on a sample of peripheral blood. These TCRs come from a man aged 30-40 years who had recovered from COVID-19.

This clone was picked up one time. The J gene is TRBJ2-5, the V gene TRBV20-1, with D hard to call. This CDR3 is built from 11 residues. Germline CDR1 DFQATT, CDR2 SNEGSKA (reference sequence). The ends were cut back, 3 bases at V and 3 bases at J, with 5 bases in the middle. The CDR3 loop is CSASREETQYF. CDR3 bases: TGCAGTGCTAGCCGGGAAGAGACCCAGTACTTC.

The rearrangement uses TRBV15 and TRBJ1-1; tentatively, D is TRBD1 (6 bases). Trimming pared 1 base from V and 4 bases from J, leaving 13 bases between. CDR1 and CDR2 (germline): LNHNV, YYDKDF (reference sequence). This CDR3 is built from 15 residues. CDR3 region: CATSRVRQESTEAFF. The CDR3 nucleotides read TGTGCCACCAGCAGAGTAAGACAGGAGTCCACTGAAGCTTTCTTT.

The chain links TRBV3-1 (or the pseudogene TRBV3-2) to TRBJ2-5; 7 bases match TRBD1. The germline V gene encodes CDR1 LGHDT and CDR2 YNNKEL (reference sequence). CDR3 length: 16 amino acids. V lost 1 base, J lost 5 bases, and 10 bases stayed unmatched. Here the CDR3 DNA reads TGTGCCAGCAGCCAAGGGGCGTCAGGGGGATTTGAGACCCAGTACTTC. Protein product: CASSQGASGGFETQYF.

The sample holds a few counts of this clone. The CDR3 nucleotides are TGTGCCAGCAGCTTAGGTCGGAGCTCTGGAAACACCATATATTTT. Translating gives CASSLGRSSGNTIYF. This chain links TRBV7-7 with TRBJ1-3, with D unclear. The germline V gene encodes CDR1 SSHAT and CDR2 FNYEAQ (reference sequence). The CDR3 has 15 amino acids. V was cut by 1 base and J by 0 bases, with 7 bases left in between.

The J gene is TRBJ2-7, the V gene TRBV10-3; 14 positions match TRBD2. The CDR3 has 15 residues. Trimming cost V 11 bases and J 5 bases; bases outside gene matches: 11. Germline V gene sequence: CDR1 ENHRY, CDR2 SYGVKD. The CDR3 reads CAASGTSGGFDEQYF. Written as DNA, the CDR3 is TGTGCCGCCTCCGGGACTAGCGGGGGATTTGACGAGCAGTACTTC.

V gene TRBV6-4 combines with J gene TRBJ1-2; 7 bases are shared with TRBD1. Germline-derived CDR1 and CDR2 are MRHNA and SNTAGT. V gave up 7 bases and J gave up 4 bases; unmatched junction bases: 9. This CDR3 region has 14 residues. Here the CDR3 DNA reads TGTGCCAGCACTCCAACGACAGGGACCTATGGCTACACCTTC. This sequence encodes CASTPTTGTYGYTF.

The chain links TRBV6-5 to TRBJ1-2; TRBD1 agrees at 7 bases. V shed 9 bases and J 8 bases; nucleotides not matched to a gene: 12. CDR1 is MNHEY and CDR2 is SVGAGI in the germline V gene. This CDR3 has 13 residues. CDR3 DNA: TGTGCCAGTCGGACTCCAGGGGGTCGAGGCTACACCTTC. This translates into CASRTPGGRGYTF.

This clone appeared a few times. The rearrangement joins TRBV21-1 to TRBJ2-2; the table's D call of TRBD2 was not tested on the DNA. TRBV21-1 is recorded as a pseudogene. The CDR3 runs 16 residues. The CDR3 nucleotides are TGTGCCAGCAGCAAAGGCGGGGGCTCTGGCACCGGGGAGCTGTTTTTT. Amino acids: CASSKGGGSGTGELFF.

CDR3 sequence (DNA): TGTGCCAGCAGTTATAGGACAGGGACTGGGGGCAATCAGCCCCAGCATTTT. This gives the protein CASSYRTGTGGNQPQHF. This rearrangement joins TRBV2 to TRBJ1-5; 8 nucleotides align to TRBD1. The CDR3 is made up of 17 amino acids. CDR1 and CDR2 from the germline V gene are SNHLY and FYNNEI. Germline trimming cut 5 bases from V and 2 bases from J; bases unmatched to any gene: 11. The complete variable domain, with remaining parts taken from reference TRBV2 and TRBJ1-5, reads EPEVTQTPSHQVTQMGQEVILRCVPISNHLYFYWYRQILGQKVEFLVSFYNNEISEKSEIFDDQFSVERPDGSNFTLKIRSTKLEDSAMYFCASSYRTGTGGNQPQHFGDGTRLSIL.

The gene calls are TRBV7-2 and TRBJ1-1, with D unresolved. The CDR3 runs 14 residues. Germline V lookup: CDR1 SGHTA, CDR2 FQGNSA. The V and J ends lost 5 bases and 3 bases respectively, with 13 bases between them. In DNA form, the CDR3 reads TGTGCCAGCAGCACCCGGGTAGAGGACACTGAAGCTTTCTTT. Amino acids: CASSTRVEDTEAFF.

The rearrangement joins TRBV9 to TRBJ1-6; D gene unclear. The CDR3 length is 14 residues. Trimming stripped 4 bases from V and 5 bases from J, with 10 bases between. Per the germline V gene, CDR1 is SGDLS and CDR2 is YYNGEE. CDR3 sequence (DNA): TGTGCCAGCAGCCCTCTAAACCATAATTCACCCCTCCACTTT. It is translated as CASSPLNHNSPLHF.

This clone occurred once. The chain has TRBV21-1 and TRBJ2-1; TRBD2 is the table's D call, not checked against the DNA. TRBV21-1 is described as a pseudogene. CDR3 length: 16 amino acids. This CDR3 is CASSGQGTSGYNEQFF. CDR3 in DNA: TGTGCCAGCAGCGGGCAGGGGACTAGCGGCTACAATGAGCAGTTCTTC.

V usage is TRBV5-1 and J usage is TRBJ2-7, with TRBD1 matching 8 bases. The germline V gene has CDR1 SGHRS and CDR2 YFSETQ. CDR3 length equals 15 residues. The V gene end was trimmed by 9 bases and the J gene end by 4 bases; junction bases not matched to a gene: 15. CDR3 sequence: CATSPNTGGSYEQYF. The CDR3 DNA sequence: TGCGCCACCTCACCCAACACAGGGGGTTCGTACGAGCAGTACTTC.